A selection of T cell receptor beta chains follows, all from one sample in a study of T cells in narcolepsy. Method: immunoSEQ multiplex PCR; TCRdb's copy keeps in-frame clones and lacks some. Among approximately 8,100 clones listed, roughly 60% were seen once. Material for sequencing was CD45RA- memory CD8+ T cells from PBMCs. The receptors stem from a human donor with narcolepsy. Each CDR3 is given with its conserved first and last residue. D genes are given only for firm matches. Size is omitted from some rows. Given values are once, few, many or a class for expanded clones.

d_call	v_call	j_call	clone_size	cdr3_nt	cdr3_aa
TRBD1	TRBV5-1	TRBJ2-2	few	TGCGCCAGCAGCTTGGGAAGGGGGCACACCGGGGAGCTGTTTTTT	CASSLGRGHTGELFF
NA	TRBV4-3	TRBJ1-2	NA	TGCGCCAGCAGCCAAGGGCCGGATGGCTATGGCTACACCTTC	CASSQGPDGYGYTF
NA	TRBV6-1	TRBJ2-7	NA	TGTGCCAGCAGCCGGGGCGGACAGCTTTACGAGCAGTACTTC	CASSRGGQLYEQYF
NA	TRBV7-3	TRBJ1-1	NA	TGTGCCAGCAGCTTAACACGGGGCCCGAACACTGAAGCTTTCTTT	CASSLTRGPNTEAFF
TRBD2	TRBV5-6	TRBJ2-3	NA	TGTGCCACCAGCCCATCGTTGGGGGGGGGAACGCAGTATTTT	CATSPSLGGGTQYF
NA	TRBV2	TRBJ1-5	NA	TGTGCCAGCAGTCCTGGACGTGGCAGTGGGGCCCAGCATTTT	CASSPGRGSGAQHF
NA	TRBV7-8	TRBJ2-3	once	TGTGCCAGCAATGGGGAGAACGGTAACACAGATACGCAGTATTTT	CASNGENGNTDTQYF
TRBD2	TRBV7-2	TRBJ2-5	NA	TGTGCCAGCAGCTTACGCGGGGGGACTGAGACCCAGTACTTC	CASSLRGGTETQYF
TRBD2	TRBV7-9	TRBJ2-5	NA	TGTGCCAGCAGCTTAGATACGGGGGGTGAGACCCAGTACTTC	CASSLDTGGETQYF
TRBD2	TRBV2	TRBJ2-7	large	TGTGCCAGCAGGAGGGAGGGGAACTACGAGCAGTACTTC	CASRREGNYEQYF
NA	TRBV7-9	TRBJ2-5	NA	TGTGCCAGCAGCTTAGGAGGGCAGGGCGCCCAAGAGACCCAGTACTTC	CASSLGGQGAQETQYF
NA	TRBV30	TRBJ2-3	NA	TGTGCCGGAACTAGCACAGATACGCAGTATTTT	CAGTSTDTQYF
NA	TRBV6-1	TRBJ2-6	NA	TGTGCCAGCAGTGGCGGGTCTGGGGCCAACGTCCTGACTTTC	CASSGGSGANVLTF
NA	TRBV28	TRBJ1-2	medium-sized	TGTGCCACCCGCTGGGCAGGGTTTAACTATGGCTACACCTTC	CATRWAGFNYGYTF
TRBD1	TRBV13	TRBJ2-1	NA	TGTGCCAGCAGGGGGGACAGTTACAATGAGCAGTTCTTC	CASRGDSYNEQFF
TRBD1	TRBV6-5	TRBJ1-1	NA	TGTGCCAGCAGTTCCTTGGGACAGGGAGGCACTGAAGCTTTCTTT	CASSSLGQGGTEAFF
TRBD2	TRBV5-1	TRBJ2-1	NA	TGCGCCAGCAGCCACCCTGCCGCAAGCGGGGGGCCATTCAGCTCCTACAATGAGCAGTTCTTC	CASSHPAASGGPFSSYNEQFF
TRBD1	TRBV2	TRBJ1-1	NA	TGTGCCAGCAGACCCGACAGGGGGACCATGAACACTGAAGCTTTCTTT	CASRPDRGTMNTEAFF
NA	TRBV29-1	TRBJ2-4	NA	TGCAGCGTTGTCGGGGCCAAAAACATTCAGTACTTC	CSVVGAKNIQYF
NA	TRBV5-3	TRBJ1-1	NA	TGTGCCAGCAGCTTGTACCAGAATATGAACACTGAAGCTTTCTTT	CASSLYQNMNTEAFF
NA	TRBV6-6	TRBJ1-2	medium-sized	TGTGCCAGCAGTTACGAGATGGGGAGCCCGCTTGGCTACACCTTC	CASSYEMGSPLGYTF
NA	TRBV19	TRBJ2-5	NA	TGTGCCAGTAGCACGGACAGAAACCAAGAGACCCAGTACTTC	CASSTDRNQETQYF
TRBD1	TRBV7-9	TRBJ1-5	NA	TGCGCCAGCAGCCCGGACAGGAATCAGCCCCAGCATTTT	CASSPDRNQPQHF
TRBD2	TRBV4-1	TRBJ2-3	NA	TGCGCCAGCAGCCCGGCCATTAGCGGGGGGTATTCAGATACGCAGTATTTT	CASSPAISGGYSDTQYF
NA	TRBV7-8	TRBJ1-5	NA	TGTGCCAGCAGCGGGGGAGGGTTATCTCAGCCCCAGCATTTT	CASSGGGLSQPQHF
NA	TRBV6-5	TRBJ2-2	NA	TGTGCCAGCAGTTACGGAGACACCGGGGAGCTGTTTTTT	CASSYGDTGELFF
TRBD1	TRBV19	TRBJ2-7	NA	TGTGCCACCTCGACAGGGGGGGCCTACGAGCAGTACTTC	CATSTGGAYEQYF
NA	TRBV2	TRBJ2-3	NA	TGTGCCACCAAGACAGAGAGCACAGATACGCAGTATTTT	CATKTESTDTQYF
TRBD2	TRBV6-1	TRBJ2-5	NA	TGTGCCAGCAGTGAACTAGCGGGGGGGCAAGAGACCCAGTACTTC	CASSELAGGQETQYF
TRBD1	TRBV27	TRBJ2-7	once	TGTGCCAGCAGTCCGGGACAGGTCTCCTACGAGCAGTACTTC	CASSPGQVSYEQYF
NA	TRBV4-2	TRBJ2-7	NA	TGTGCCAGCAGCCAAGATTGGCCAGGGCCGTACGAGCAGTACTTC	CASSQDWPGPYEQYF
TRBD2	TRBV7-7	TRBJ2-1	NA	TGTGCTAGCAGCTCGGGAGGTGGGAATGAGCAGTTCTTC	CASSSGGGNEQFF
NA	TRBV4-3	TRBJ2-1	NA	TGCGCCAGCAGCCAAGAAGGGCCCGGGATGGCGGATGAGCAGTTCTTC	CASSQEGPGMADEQFF
TRBD1	TRBV4-3	TRBJ1-2	NA	TGCGCCAGCAGCCAAGATCTGGGGACAGGGGGCTATGGCTACACCTTC	CASSQDLGTGGYGYTF
NA	TRBV7-8	TRBJ2-7	NA	TGTGCCAGCAGTCCGGCGGGGGCCCACTACGAGCAGTACTTC	CASSPAGAHYEQYF
TRBD1	TRBV7-6	TRBJ2-1	NA	TGTGCCAGCAGCGCCCCAGGGGGCGCTGAGCAGTTCTTC	CASSAPGGAEQFF
TRBD1	TRBV6-5	TRBJ2-5	once	TGTGCCAGCAGGGGGGGACAGGGGGCTCAAGAGACCCAGTACTTC	CASRGGQGAQETQYF